The clone carrying this T cell receptor beta chain was counted only a few times. Time point reported: newly diagnosed GD, antithyroid drugs for less than 3 months. The TCR library was prepared using RNA isolated from PBMCs. This sample was included in a study of regulatory T cells in long-lasting Graves disease. To make TCR beta libraries, researchers used iRepertoire HTBI primers and Arm-PCR of CDR3 regions. TCRdb itself ran the multiplex PCR reads through MiXCR, one entry per CDR3 protein. This table holds about 530,000 distinct CDR3 sequences, roughly 16% found once. The CDR3 consists of 14 residues. V lost 6 bases to trimming and J lost 1 base; unmatched junction nucleotides: 5. Looked up from germline, CDR1 is LNHDA and CDR2 is SQIVND (reference sequence). The data were also submitted as part of a second study, on T cells in Graves' hyperthyroidism and ophthalmopathy. This second report adds: Graves' hyperthyroidism is called stable when ophthalmopathy does not progress within 18 months.

Sequenced material: peripheral blood mononuclear cells (PBMCs), taken at new diagnosis, from a patient treated with antithyroid drugs. The clonotype comes from a middle-aged woman with Graves disease. V gene TRBV19 combines with J gene TRBJ2-7, with 8 positions matching TRBD1. The DNA for the CDR3 is TGTGCCAGTAGCACCCGGGACAGGTCCTACGAGCAGTACTTC. This codes for CASSTRDRSYEQYF.